The 12 T cell receptor beta chains reported below all come from one sample, sequenced in a study of CD8 T cells in ankylosing spondylitis. Each CDR3 protein gets one entry after TCRdb re-called the 5' RACE reads with MiXCR. The repertoire holds 200,000 to 250,000 distinct CDR3 sequences, with roughly 32% as singletons. Sequencing was done on a sample of blood, either unsorted or a sorted T cell fraction (not recorded which). The receptors originated from a male donor with ankylosing spondylitis or in good health (not recorded which).

The V and J genes are TRBV20-1 and TRBJ1-2, with D perhaps matching TRBD1 (6 bases). The V and J ends lost 0 bases and 8 bases respectively, with 22 bases between them. Germline V gene lookup returns CDR1 DFQATT and CDR2 SNEGSKA (reference sequence). This CDR3 is 16 amino acids long. The CDR3 spells CSARDLDYTKGVGYTF. CDR3 bases: TGCAGTGCTAGAGATCTGGACTATACCAAGGGGGTGGGCTACACCTTC.

This clonotype was detected only a few times. J is TRBJ2-3 and V is TRBV10-2; 8 nucleotides agree with TRBD2. The CDR3 runs 15 residues. Per germline, CDR1 WSHSY and CDR2 SAAADI. Trimming took 7 bases from V and 1 from J; bases not matched to a gene: 7. The DNA for the CDR3 is TGCGCCAGCACCCCGACTAGCGAACGCACAGATACGCAGTATTTT. The encoded protein is CASTPTSERTDTQYF.

Only a few counts were recorded for this clonotype. The chain links TRBV4-2 to TRBJ1-2; 9 nucleotides agree with TRBD1. V gave up 3 bases and J gave up 4 bases; unmatched junction bases: 6. CDR1 LGHNA and CDR2 YNFKEQ come from the germline V gene. The length of the CDR3 is 15 residues. Here the CDR3 reads CASSHPGTGSYGYTF. CDR3 sequence (DNA): TGTGCCAGCAGCCATCCCGGGACAGGGAGCTATGGCTACACCTTC.

The table lists this clonotype with a few counts. The rearrangement links TRBV20-1 to TRBJ2-5; D perhaps matches TRBD1 (5 bases). The CDR3 totals 13 residues. Trimming removed 6 bases from V and 6 bases from J, with 17 bases in between. CDR1 and CDR2 from the germline V gene are DFQATT and SNEGSKA (reference sequence). CDR3 in amino acids: CSADSSIKKTQYF. DNA of the CDR3: TGCAGTGCAGACAGTTCAATCAAGAAGACCCAGTACTTC.

The chain is built from TRBV5-5 and TRBJ2-5; D may be TRBD1 (6 bases). The CDR3 is 15 amino acids. V was pared by 2 bases and J by 2 bases, with 13 bases between. Germline lookup yields CDR1 SGHKS and CDR2 YYEKEE (reference sequence). The CDR3 nucleotides read TGTGCCAGCAGCTTACACACAGGGACACAAGAGACCCAGTACTTC. Protein sequence: CASSLHTGTQETQYF. The full variable domain, its missing parts supplied by reference TRBV5-5 and TRBJ2-5, is DAGVTQSPTHLIKTRGQQVTLRCSPISGHKSVSWYQQVLGQGPQFIFQYYEKEERGRGNFPDRFSARQFPNYSSELNVNALLLGDSALYLCASSLHTGTQETQYFGPGTRLLVL.

V usage is TRBV20-1 and J usage is TRBJ2-5; either TRBD1 or TRBD2 may fit D (6 bases each). The V end lost 6 bases, the J end lost 3 bases, and 20 bases lay between the germline ends. The CDR3 length is 15 residues. Per germline, CDR1 DFQATT and CDR2 SNEGSKA (reference sequence). In DNA form, the CDR3 reads TGCAGTGCCCCGGGCCGGGGGCGAGGAGAAGAGACCCAGTACTTC. This sequence encodes CSAPGRGRGEETQYF.

The rearrangement joins TRBV30 to TRBJ2-7, with 8 bases that match TRBD1. With 1 base clipped from V and 5 bases from J, the junction kept 4 bases outside the gene matches. This CDR3 contains 13 residues. Germline CDR1 and CDR2: GTSNPN and SVGIG (reference sequence). CDR3 coding DNA: TGTGCCTGGAGTGGAGCAGGGGGCCACGAGCAGTACTTC. Protein: CAWSGAGGHEQYF.

This clonotype occurred a few times. V gene TRBV6-5 combines with J gene TRBJ2-7; D not resolved. The CDR3 contains 15 residues. Germline V CDR1 and CDR2: MNHEY, SVGAGI. The germline V and J ends were trimmed by 2 bases and 2 bases, with 13 bases remaining between them. The CDR3 coding sequence is TGTGCCAGCAGTTACCATTTATCCAGGCCCTACGAGCAGTACTTC. It codes for CASSYHLSRPYEQYF.

The chain couples TRBV20-1 to TRBJ2-5; 8 bases match TRBD2. J lost 2 bases, V lost 6 bases, and 14 bases had no gene match. From germline, CDR1 is DFQATT and CDR2 SNEGSKA (reference sequence). CDR3 length equals 16 residues. In DNA, the CDR3 is TGCAGTGCCGTTAGAGCCACGGGGGGGCCTCAAGAGACCCAGTACTTC. Residues: CSAVRATGGPQETQYF.

This clonotype was seen a few times. The V call is TRBV20-1, the J call TRBJ2-1, with unresolved D. V was pared by 3 bases and J by 8 bases, with 17 bases between. The CDR3 is 14 residues long. CDR1 is DFQATT and CDR2 is SNEGSKA in the germline V gene (reference sequence). CDR3 in DNA: TGCAGTGCTAGTGTCGGGCGCGAGACCGATGAGCAGTTCTTC. Its translation is CSASVGRETDEQFF.

The chain is built from TRBV11-2 and TRBJ2-5, with 9 bases that match TRBD2. V lost 4 bases, J lost 5 bases, and 11 bases stayed unmatched. Germline V lookup: CDR1 SGHAT, CDR2 FQNNGV. The CDR3 covers 16 residues. CDR3 DNA sequence: TGTGCCAGCAGCTACCTGACTAGCGGACCCTGGGAGACCCAGTACTTC. It yields the protein CASSYLTSGPWETQYF.

The CDR3 protein is CASNLGGELFF. In DNA, the CDR3 is TGTGCCAGCAATTTAGGCGGGGAGCTGTTTTTT. The V gene is TRBV6-5, the J gene TRBJ2-2; D call uncertain. Trimming left V 7 bases short and J 7 bases short, with 7 bases between. The CDR3 is 11 residues long. From germline, CDR1 is MNHEY and CDR2 SVGAGI.